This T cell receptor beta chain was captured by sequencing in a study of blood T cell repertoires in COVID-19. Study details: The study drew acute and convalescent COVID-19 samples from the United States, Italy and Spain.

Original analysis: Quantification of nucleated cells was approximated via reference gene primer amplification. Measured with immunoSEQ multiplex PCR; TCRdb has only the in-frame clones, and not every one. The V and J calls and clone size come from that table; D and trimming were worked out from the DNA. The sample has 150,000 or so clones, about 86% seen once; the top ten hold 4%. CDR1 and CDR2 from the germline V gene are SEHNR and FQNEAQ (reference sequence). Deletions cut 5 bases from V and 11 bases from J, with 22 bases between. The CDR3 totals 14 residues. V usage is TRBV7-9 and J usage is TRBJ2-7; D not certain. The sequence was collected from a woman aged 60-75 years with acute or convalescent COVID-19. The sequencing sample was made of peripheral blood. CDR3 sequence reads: CASSPIDDSFEEYF. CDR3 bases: TGTGCCAGCAGCCCTATAGACGACTCCTTTGAGGAGTACTTC. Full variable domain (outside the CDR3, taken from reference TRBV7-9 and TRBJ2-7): DTGVSQNPRHKITKRGQNVTFRCDPISEHNRLYWYRQTLGQGPEFLTYFQNEAQLEKSRLLSDRFSAERPKGSFSTLEIQRTEQGDSAMYLCASSPIDDSFEEYFGPGTRLTVT.